This record covers a single T cell receptor (beta chain). As processed by the authors: Amplifying reference gene primers gave estimates of nucleated cell counts. Here immunoSEQ multiplex PCR was the method, and the copy in TCRdb shows in-frame clones only, minus some. V and J calls and clone size are given by that table; D and trimming were obtained from the DNA. Of about 380,000 clones listed, around 89% are singletons. These data belong to a study of blood T cell repertoires in COVID-19. The CDR3 loop spans 12 amino acids. Trimming left V 6 bases short and J 5 bases short, with 10 bases between. CDR1 and CDR2 from the germline V gene are SQVTM and ANQGSEA.

Sequencing was carried out using PBMCs or T cells enriched from blood (not recorded which). This chain joins TRBV29-1 and TRBJ1-4, with D hard to call. This sequence was found in a woman younger than 30 who had recovered from COVID-19. CDR3 sequence: CSVAWSNEKLFF. In DNA, the CDR3 is TGCAGCGTGGCCTGGAGCAATGAAAAACTGTTTTTT. Combining the CDR3 with reference TRBV29-1 and TRBJ1-4 gives the whole variable domain SAVISQKPSRDICQRGTSLTIQCQVDSQVTMMFWYRQQPGQSLTLIATANQGSEATYESGFVIDKFPISRPNLTFSTLTVSNMSPEDSSIYLCSVAWSNEKLFFGSGTQLSVL.